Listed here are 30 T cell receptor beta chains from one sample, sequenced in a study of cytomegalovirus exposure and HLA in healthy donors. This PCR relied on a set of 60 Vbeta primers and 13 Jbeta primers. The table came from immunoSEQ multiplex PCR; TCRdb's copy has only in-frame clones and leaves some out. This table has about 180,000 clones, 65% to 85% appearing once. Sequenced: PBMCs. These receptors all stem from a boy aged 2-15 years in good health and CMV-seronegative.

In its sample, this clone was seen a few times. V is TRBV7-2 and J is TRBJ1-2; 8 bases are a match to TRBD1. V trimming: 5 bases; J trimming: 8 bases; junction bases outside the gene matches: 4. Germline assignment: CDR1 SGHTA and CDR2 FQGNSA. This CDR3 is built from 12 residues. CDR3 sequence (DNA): TGTGCCAGCAGCAGGACAGGGCAAGGCTACACCTTC. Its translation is CASSRTGQGYTF.

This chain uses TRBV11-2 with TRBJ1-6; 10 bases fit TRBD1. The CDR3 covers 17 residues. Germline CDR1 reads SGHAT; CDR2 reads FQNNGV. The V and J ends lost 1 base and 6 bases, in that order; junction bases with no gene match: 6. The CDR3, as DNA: TGTGCCAGCAGCTTAGGACAGGGGGCTCTCCTTAATTCACCCCTCCACTTT. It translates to CASSLGQGALLNSPLHF.

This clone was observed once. The CDR3 sequence: CASLWLAGGGELFF. CDR3 DNA sequence: TGTGCCAGCTTGTGGCTAGCGGGAGGTGGGGAGCTGTTTTTT. The rearrangement uses TRBV19 and TRBJ2-2; TRBD2 matches at 11 bases. The CDR3 is made up of 14 amino acids. The germline gives CDR1 LNHDA, CDR2 SQIVND (reference sequence). The trim removed 9 bases at V and 8 bases at J, leaving 8 bases unmatched.

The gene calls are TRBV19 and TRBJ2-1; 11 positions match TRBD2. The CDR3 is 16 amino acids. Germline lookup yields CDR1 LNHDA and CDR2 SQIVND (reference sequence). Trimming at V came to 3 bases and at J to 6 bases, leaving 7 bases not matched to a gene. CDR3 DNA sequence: TGTGCCAGTAGTATCGGTAGCGGGGGGGTCGGCAATGAGCAGTTCTTC. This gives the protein CASSIGSGGVGNEQFF.

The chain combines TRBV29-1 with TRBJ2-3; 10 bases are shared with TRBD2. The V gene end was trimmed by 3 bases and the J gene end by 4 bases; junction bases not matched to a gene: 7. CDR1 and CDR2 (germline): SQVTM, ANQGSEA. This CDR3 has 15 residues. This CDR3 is CSVDPGTSAADTQYF. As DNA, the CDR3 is TGCAGCGTTGATCCCGGGACTAGCGCTGCAGATACGCAGTATTTT.

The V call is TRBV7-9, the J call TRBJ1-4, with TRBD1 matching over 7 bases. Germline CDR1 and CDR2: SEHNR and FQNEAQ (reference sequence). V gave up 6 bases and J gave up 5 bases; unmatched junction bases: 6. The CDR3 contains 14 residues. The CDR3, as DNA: TGTGCCAGCAGTTTGACAGGGACGAATGAAAAACTGTTTTTT. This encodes CASSLTGTNEKLFF. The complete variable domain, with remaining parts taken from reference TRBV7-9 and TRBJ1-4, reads DTGVSQNPRHKITKRGQNVTFRCDPISEHNRLYWYRQTLGQGPEFLTYFQNEAQLEKSRLLSDRFSAERPKGSFSTLEIQRTEQGDSAMYLCASSLTGTNEKLFFGSGTQLSVL.

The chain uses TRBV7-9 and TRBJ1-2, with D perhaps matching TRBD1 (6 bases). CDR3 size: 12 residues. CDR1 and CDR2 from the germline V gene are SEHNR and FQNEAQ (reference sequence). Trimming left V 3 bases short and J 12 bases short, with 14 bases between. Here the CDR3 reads CASSFFHRDHTF. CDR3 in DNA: TGTGCCAGCAGCTTTTTCCACAGGGACCACACCTTC.

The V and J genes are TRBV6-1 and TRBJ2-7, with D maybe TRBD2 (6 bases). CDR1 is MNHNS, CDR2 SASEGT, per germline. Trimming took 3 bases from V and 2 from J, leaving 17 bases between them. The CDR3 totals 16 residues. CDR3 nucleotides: TGTGCCAGCAGTGACCTACTAGCCGAGAGACCCTACGAGCAGTACTTC. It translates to CASSDLLAERPYEQYF.

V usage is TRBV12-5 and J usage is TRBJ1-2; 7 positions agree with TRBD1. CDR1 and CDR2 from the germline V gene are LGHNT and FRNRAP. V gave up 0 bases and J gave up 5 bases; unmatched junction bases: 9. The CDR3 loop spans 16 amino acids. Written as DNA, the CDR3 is TGTGCTAGTGGTTTGGTAACGACAGGGAGAGAATATGGCTACACCTTC. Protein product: CASGLVTTGREYGYTF.

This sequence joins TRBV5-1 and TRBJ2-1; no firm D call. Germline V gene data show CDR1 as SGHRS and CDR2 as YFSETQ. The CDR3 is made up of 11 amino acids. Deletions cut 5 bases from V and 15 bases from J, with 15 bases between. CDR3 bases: TGCGCCAGCAGGGATGCGGAGCTTCGGTTCTTC. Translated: CASRDAELRFF.

Here the CDR3 reads CASSYRGGMVSPLHF. In nucleotides, the CDR3 is TGTGCCAGCAGCTACAGGGGGGGGATGGTATCACCCCTCCACTTT. The rearrangement uses TRBV5-6 and TRBJ1-6; 8 bases agree with TRBD1. The V segment lost 3 bases and the J segment 10 bases; nucleotides outside the gene matches: 9. Looked up from germline, CDR1 is SGHDT and CDR2 is YYEEEE. CDR3 length: 15 amino acids.

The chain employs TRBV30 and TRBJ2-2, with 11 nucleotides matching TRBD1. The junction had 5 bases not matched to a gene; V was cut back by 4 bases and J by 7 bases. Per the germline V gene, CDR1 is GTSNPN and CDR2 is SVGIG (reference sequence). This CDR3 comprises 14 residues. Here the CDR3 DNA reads TGTGCCTGGAAGGACAGGGGGCTCGGCGGGGAGCTGTTTTTT. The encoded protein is CAWKDRGLGGELFF.

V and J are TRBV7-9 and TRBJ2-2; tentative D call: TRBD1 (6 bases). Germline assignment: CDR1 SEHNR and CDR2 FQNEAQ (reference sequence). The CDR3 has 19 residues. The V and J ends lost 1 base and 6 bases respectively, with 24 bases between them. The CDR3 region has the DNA TGTGCCAGCAGCTTAGTGGCGGCAGGGGCATTCTTTGGCGCCGGGGAGCTGTTTTTT. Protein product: CASSLVAAGAFFGAGELFF.

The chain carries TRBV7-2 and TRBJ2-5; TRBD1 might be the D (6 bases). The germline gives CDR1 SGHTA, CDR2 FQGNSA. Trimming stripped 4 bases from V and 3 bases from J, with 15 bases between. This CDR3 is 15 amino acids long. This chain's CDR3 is CASSSVLGAKETQYF. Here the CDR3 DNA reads TGTGCCAGCAGCTCGGTCCTGGGGGCCAAAGAGACCCAGTACTTC.

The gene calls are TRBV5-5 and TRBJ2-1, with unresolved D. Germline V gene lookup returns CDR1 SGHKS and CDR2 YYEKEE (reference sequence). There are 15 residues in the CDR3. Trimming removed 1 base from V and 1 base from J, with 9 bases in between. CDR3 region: CASSLHSPSYNEQFF. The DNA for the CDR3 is TGTGCCAGCAGCTTGCATAGTCCATCCTACAATGAGCAGTTCTTC.

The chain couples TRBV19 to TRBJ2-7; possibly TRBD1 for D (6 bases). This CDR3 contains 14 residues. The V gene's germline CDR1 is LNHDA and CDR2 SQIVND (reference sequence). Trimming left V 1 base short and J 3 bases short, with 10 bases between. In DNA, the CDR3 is TGTGCCAGTAGTATAGGTCAGGGGAACTACGAGCAGTACTTC. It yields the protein CASSIGQGNYEQYF.

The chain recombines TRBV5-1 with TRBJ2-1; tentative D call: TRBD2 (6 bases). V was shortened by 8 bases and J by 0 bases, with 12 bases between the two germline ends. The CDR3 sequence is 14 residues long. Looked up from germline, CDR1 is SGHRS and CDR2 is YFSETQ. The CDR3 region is CASTTGGSYNEQFF. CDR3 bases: TGCGCCAGTACGACCGGGGGCTCCTACAATGAGCAGTTCTTC.

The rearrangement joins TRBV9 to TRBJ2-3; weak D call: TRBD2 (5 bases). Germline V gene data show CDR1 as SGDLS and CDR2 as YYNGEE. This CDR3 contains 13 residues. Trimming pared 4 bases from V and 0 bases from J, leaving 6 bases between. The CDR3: CASSLASTDTQYF. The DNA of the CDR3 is TGTGCCAGCAGCCTAGCTAGCACAGATACGCAGTATTTT. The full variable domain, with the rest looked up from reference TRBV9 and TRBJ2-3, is DSGVTQTPKHLITATGQRVTLRCSPRSGDLSVYWYQQSLDQGLQFLIQYYNGEERAKGNILERFSAQQFPDLHSELNLSSLELGDSALYFCASSLASTDTQYFGPGTRLTVL.

The CDR3 DNA is TGTGCCAGTGACGAGGGCGGGGGGCACAATGAGCAGTTCTTC. As protein: CASDEGGGHNEQFF. The chain joins TRBV19 to TRBJ2-1, with 8 positions matching TRBD2. J was trimmed by 5 bases and V by 8 bases; bases with no gene match: 8. The germline V gene has CDR1 LNHDA and CDR2 SQIVND (reference sequence). The length of the CDR3 is 14 residues. The full variable domain, rest sourced from reference TRBV19 and TRBJ2-1, is DGGITQSPKYLFRKEGQNVTLSCEQNLNHDAMYWYRQDPGQGLRLIYYSQIVNDFQKGDIAEGYSVSREKKESFPLTVTSAQKNPTAFYLCASDEGGGHNEQFFGPGTRLTVL.

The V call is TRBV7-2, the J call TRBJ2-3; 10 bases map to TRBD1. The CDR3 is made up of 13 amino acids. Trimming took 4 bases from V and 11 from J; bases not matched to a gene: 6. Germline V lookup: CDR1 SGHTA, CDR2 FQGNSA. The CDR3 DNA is TGTGCCAGCAGCTCGAACAGGGACAGGGGGCAGTATTTT. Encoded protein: CASSSNRDRGQYF.

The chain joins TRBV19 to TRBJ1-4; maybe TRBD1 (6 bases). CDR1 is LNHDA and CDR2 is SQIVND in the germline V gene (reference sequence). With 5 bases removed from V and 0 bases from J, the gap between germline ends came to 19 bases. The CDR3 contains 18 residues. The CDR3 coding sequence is TGTGCCAGTAGTTCCGGACAGACTCTTTGGGCAACTAATGAAAAACTGTTTTTT. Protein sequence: CASSSGQTLWATNEKLFF.

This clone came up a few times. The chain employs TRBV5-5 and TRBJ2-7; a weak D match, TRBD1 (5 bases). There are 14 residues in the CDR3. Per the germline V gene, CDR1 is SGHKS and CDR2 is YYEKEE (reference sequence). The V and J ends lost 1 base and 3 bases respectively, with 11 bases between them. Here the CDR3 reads CASSLLGESYEQYF. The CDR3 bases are TGTGCCAGCAGCTTGCTAGGGGAAAGCTACGAGCAGTACTTC.

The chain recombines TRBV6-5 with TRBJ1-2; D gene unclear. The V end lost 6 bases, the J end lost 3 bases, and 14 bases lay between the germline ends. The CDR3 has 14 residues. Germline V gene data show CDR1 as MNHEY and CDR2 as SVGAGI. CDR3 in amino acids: CASRAHGRDYGYTF. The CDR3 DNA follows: TGTGCCAGCAGAGCCCACGGGAGGGACTATGGCTACACCTTC.

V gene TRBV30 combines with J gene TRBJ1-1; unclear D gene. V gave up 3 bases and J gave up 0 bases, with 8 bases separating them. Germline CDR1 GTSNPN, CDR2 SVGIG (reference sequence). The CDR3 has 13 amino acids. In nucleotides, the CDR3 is TGTGCCTGGAGATACGCGATGAACACTGAAGCTTTCTTT. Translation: CAWRYAMNTEAFF. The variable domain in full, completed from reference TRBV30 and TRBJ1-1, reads SQTIHQWPATLVQPVGSPLSLECTVEGTSNPNLYWYRQAAGRGLQLLFYSVGIGQISSEVPQNLSASRPQDRQFILSSKKLLLSDSGFYLCAWRYAMNTEAFFGQGTRLTVV.

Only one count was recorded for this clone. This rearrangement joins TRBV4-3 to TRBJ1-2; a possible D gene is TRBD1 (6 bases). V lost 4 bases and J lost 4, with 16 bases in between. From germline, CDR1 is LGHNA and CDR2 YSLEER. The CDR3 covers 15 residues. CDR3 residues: CASSPGTPAGYGYTF. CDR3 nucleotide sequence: TGCGCCAGCAGCCCTGGGACACCCGCTGGCTATGGCTACACCTTC.

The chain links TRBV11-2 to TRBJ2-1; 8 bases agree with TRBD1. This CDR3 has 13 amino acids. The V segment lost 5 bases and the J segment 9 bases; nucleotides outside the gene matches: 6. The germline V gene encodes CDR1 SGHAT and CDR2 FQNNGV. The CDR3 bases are TGTGCCAGCAGCCCGGACAGGGCGGGTGAGCAGTTCTTC. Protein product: CASSPDRAGEQFF. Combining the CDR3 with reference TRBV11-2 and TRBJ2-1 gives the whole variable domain EAGVAQSPRYKIIEKRQSVAFWCNPISGHATLYWYQQILGQGPKLLIQFQNNGVVDDSQLPKDRFSAERLKGVDSTLKIQPAKLEDSAVYLCASSPDRAGEQFFGPGTRLTVL.

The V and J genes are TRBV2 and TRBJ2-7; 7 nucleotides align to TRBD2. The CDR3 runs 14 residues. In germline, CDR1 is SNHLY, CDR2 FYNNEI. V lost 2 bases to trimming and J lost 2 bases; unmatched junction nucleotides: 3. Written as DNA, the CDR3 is TGTGCCAGCAGTGAACGCGGGGGAGCCTACGAGCAGTACGTC. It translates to CASSERGGAYEQYV.

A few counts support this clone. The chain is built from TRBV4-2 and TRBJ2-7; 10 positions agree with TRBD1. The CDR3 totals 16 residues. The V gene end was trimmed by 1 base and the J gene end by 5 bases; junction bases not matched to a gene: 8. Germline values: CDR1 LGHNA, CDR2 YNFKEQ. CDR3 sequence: CASSQGDSGQGDEQYF. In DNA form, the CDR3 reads TGTGCCAGCAGCCAAGGCGACTCCGGACAGGGGGACGAGCAGTACTTC.

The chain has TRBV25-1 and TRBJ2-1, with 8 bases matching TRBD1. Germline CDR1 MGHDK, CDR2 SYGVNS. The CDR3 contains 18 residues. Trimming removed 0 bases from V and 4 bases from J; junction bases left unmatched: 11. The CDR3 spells CASSEYEGLGQVYNEQFF. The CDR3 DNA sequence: TGTGCCAGCAGTGAATACGAGGGACTGGGACAGGTTTACAATGAGCAGTTCTTC.

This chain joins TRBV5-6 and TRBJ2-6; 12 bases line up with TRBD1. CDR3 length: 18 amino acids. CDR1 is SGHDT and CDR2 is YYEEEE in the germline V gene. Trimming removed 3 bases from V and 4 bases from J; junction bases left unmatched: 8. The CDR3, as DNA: TGTGCCAGCAGCTCTTTAACGGGACAGGGGGCAGGGGCCAACGTCCTGACTTTC. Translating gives CASSSLTGQGAGANVLTF.